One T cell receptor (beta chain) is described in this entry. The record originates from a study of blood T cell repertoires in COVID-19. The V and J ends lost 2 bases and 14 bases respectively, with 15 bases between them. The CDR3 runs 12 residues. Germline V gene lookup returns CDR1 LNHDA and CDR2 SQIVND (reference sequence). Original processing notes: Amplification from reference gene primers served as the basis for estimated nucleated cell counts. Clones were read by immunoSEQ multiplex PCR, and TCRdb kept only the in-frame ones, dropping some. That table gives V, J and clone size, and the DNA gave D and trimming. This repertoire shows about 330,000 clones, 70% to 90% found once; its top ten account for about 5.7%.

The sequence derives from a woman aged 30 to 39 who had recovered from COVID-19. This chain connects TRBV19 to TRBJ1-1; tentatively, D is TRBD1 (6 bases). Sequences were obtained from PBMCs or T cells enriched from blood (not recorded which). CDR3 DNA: TGTGCCAGTAGTATAAGCGCCAGGGGCGGCTTCTTT. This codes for CASSISARGGFF. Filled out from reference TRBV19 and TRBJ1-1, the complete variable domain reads DGGITQSPKYLFRKEGQNVTLSCEQNLNHDAMYWYRQDPGQGLRLIYYSQIVNDFQKGDIAEGYSVSREKKESFPLTVTSAQKNPTAFYLCASSISARGGFFGQGTRLTVV.